The 5 T cell receptor beta chains below all came from one sample that was sequenced in a study of vaccination and CD4 T cells after COVID-19. The Oncomine TCR Beta short-read assay was what sequenced the DNA obtained from cultured CD4+ T cells. TCRdb fed the PCR reads into MiXCR, producing one record per CDR3 protein. Here the sample spans some 10,000 distinct CDR3 sequences, roughly 23% being singletons. Treatment: approximately 11-day PBMC culture with coronavirus spike peptide pools or control peptides (ViraFEST assay). For these TCRs, the target antigens are not known. The sample consisted of CD4+ T cells from blood, cultured in vitro, taken before SARS-CoV-2 vaccination. The receptors here all came from a human donor who received a COVID-19 vaccine.

The V call is TRBV28, the J call TRBJ1-2; D remains ambiguous. Trimming took off 6 bases at V and 1 base at J, with 6 bases between the two ends. Germline lookup yields CDR1 MDHEN and CDR2 SYDVKM. This CDR3 comprises 12 residues. The CDR3 DNA sequence: TGTGCCAGCAGCGGGCTTAACTATGGCTACACCTTC. It specifies CASSGLNYGYTF.

The chain recombines TRBV2 with TRBJ1-2, with 10 bases lining up with TRBD1. Germline trimming cut 6 bases from V and 0 bases from J; bases unmatched to any gene: 4. Germline V gene data show CDR1 as SNHLY and CDR2 as FYNNEI. The CDR3 totals 15 residues. The CDR3 bases are TGTGCCAGCAGGAGGACAGGGGGGCCTAACTATGGCTACACCTTC. This encodes CASRRTGGPNYGYTF.

This clonotype was seen only a few times. The chain has TRBV19 and TRBJ1-1; 7 nucleotides line up with TRBD1. V lost 8 bases to trimming and J lost 4 bases; unmatched junction nucleotides: 10. Germline V gene lookup returns CDR1 LNHDA and CDR2 SQIVND (reference sequence). The CDR3 has 14 amino acids. CDR3 in DNA: TGTGCCAGTTCATTAGGGGGCTTGAGCACTGAAGCTTTCTTT. It translates to CASSLGGLSTEAFF.

This chain connects TRBV5-4 to TRBJ1-1; unclear D gene. Trimming pared 2 bases from V and 0 bases from J, leaving 11 bases between. CDR1 and CDR2 from the germline V gene are SGHNT and YYREEE (reference sequence). This CDR3 is built from 15 residues. The CDR3 loop is CASSLLKGVNTEAFF. CDR3 DNA: TGTGCCAGCAGCTTATTAAAGGGAGTGAACACTGAAGCTTTCTTT.

The chain joins TRBV5-1 to TRBJ1-2; 9 bases are shared with TRBD1. Germline-derived CDR1 and CDR2 are SGHRS and YFSETQ. After removal of 5 bases from V and 3 bases from J, the junction contained 14 bases not matched to a gene. This CDR3 is 17 amino acids long. The CDR3 region has the DNA TGCGCCAGCAGTTTACCGGGACAGGGAGGTTGGGACTATGGCTACACCTTC. Translated: CASSLPGQGGWDYGYTF.